This T cell receptor beta chain emerged from a study of beta chain features in type 1 diabetes. Whole-study findings and limits: Among patients with Type 1 diabetes, TCRB CDR3s were moderately but significantly shorter in every one of the four CD4+ subsets.

The sequenced template was cDNA made from the entire isolated RNA. Some clones are missing from TCRdb's copy, which holds only in-frame ones; the method was immunoSEQ multiplex PCR. The sample consists of some 250,000 clones, roughly 14% of them appearing once. Of note for this clone: Its antigen is as yet unknown.

The clonotype originates from a man aged 25-40 years with type 1 diabetes. The sample comprised naive CD4+ T cells from blood.

The CDR3 sequence is CASSRTPNTGELFF. In DNA, the CDR3 is TGTGCCAGTAGCAGGACTCCGAACACCGGGGAGCTGTTTTTT. The chain combines TRBV19 with TRBJ2-2; TRBD2 is a possible D gene (5 bases). There are 14 residues in the CDR3. Trimming took 6 bases from V and 0 from J, leaving 8 bases between them. Germline assignment: CDR1 LNHDA and CDR2 SQIVND (reference sequence).